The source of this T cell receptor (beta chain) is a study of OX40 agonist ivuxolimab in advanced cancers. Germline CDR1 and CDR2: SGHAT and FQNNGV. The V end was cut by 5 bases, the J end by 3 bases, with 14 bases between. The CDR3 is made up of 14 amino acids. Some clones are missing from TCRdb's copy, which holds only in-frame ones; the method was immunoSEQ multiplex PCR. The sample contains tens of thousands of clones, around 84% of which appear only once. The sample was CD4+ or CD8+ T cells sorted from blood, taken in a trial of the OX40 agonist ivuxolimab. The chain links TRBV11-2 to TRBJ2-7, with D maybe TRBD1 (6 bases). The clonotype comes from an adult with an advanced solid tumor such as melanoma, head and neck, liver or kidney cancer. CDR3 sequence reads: CASSPTGALYEQYF. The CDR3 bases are TGTGCCAGCAGCCCGACAGGAGCACTCTACGAGCAGTACTTC.